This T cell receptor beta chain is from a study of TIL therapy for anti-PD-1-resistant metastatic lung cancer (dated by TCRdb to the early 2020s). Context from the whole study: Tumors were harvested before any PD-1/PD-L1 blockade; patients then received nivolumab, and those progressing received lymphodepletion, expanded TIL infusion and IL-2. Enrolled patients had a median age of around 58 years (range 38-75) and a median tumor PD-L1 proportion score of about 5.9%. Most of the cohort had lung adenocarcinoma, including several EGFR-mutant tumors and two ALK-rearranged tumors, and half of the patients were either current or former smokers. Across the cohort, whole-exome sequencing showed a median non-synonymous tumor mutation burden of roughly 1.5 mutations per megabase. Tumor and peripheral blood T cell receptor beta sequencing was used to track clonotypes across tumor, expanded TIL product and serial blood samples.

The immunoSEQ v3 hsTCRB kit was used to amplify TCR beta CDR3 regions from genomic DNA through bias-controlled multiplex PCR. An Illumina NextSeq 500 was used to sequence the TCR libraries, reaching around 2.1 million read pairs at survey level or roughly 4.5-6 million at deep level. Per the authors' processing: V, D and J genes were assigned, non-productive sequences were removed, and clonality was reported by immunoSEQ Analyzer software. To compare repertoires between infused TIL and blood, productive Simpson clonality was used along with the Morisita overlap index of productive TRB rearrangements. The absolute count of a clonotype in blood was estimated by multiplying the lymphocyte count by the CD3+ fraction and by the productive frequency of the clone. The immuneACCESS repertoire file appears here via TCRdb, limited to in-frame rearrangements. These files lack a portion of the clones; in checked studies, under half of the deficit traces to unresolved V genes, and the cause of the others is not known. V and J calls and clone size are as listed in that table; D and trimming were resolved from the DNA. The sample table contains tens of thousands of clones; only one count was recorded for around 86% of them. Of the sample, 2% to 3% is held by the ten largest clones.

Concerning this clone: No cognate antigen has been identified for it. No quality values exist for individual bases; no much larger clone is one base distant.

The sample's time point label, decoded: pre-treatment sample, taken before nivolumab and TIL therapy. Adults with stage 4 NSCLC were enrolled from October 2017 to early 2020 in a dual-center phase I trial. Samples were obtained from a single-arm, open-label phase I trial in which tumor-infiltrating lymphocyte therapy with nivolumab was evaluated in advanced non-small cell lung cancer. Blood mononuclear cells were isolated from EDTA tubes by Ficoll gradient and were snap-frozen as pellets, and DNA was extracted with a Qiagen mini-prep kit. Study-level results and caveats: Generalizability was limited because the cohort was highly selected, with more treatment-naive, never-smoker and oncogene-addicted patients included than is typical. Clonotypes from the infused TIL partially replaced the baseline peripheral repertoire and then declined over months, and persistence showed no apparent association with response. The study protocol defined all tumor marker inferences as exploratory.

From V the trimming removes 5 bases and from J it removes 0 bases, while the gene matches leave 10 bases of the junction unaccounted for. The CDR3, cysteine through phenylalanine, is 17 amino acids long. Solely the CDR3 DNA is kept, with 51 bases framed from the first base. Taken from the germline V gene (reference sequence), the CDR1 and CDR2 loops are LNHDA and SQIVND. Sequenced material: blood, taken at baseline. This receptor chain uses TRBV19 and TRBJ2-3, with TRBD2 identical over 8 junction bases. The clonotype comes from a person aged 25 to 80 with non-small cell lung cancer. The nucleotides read TGTGCCAGTAGTCGAAAAATAGCGGGGACTAGCACAGATACGCAGTATTTT. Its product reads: CASSRKIAGTSTDTQYF.